The 26 T cell receptor beta chains presented below share a single source sample, sequenced in a study of Ad26.COV2.S vaccination and SARS-CoV-2 variants. The repertoire was sequenced with immunoSEQ multiplex PCR; TCRdb's copy has only in-frame clones and lacks some. Here the sample spans 200,000 to 300,000 clones, 87% being singletons. The treatment: roughly 18 received Ad26.COV2.S at low or high dose, single or two shots; 5 received placebo; per-sample allocation not given. Day 63 after the first vaccine or placebo injection was the time point for sampling. Source: peripheral blood, taken in a trial of Ad26.COV2.S vaccine versus placebo. All receptors come from a person aged 18-65 years who received the Ad26.COV2.S COVID-19 vaccine or a placebo.

V is TRBV7-8 and J is TRBJ2-7; TRBD2 matches at 10 bases. In germline, CDR1 is SGHVS, CDR2 FQNEAQ. The V segment lost 4 bases and the J segment 7 bases; nucleotides outside the gene matches: 10. The CDR3 consists of 15 residues. The CDR3 bases are TGTGCCAGCAGCTCATTCCTAGCGGGAGTTGGTGAGCAGTACGTC. Translation: CASSSFLAGVGEQYV.

This clone has only one observation. The V call is TRBV4-3, the J call TRBJ1-4, with 7 bases aligning to TRBD1. From germline, CDR1 is LGHNA and CDR2 YSLEER. The V and J ends lost 2 bases and 0 bases, in that order; junction bases with no gene match: 3. There are 16 residues in the CDR3. The CDR3 DNA follows: TGCGCCAGCAGCCAAAGACAGGGCGCAACTAATGAAAAACTGTTTTTT. It encodes CASSQRQGATNEKLFF.

The V gene is TRBV4-1, the J gene TRBJ2-7; D may be TRBD1 or TRBD2 (6 bases each). Per the germline V gene, CDR1 is MGHRA and CDR2 is YSYEKL. The CDR3 consists of 19 residues. V shed 2 bases and J shed 3 bases, with 26 bases lying between them. CDR3 coding DNA: TGCGCCAGCAGCCAAAGGGGGGCCGAGTACGGACAGTTCCTCTACGAGCAGTACTTC. Protein: CASSQRGAEYGQFLYEQYF.

This sequence joins TRBV19 and TRBJ2-5; possibly TRBD2 for D (5 bases). Germline CDR1 is LNHDA and CDR2 is SQIVND (reference sequence). The CDR3 runs 13 residues. Trimming stripped 3 bases from V and 5 bases from J, with 10 bases between. CDR3 sequence: CASSIRDGETQYF. The CDR3 coding sequence is TGTGCCAGTAGTATCCGGGATGGGGAGACCCAGTACTTC.

This clone turned up a few times. This rearrangement joins TRBV11-2 to TRBJ2-7, with D possibly matching TRBD2 (7 bases). V shed 6 bases and J shed 0 bases, with 12 bases lying between them. This CDR3 is 14 amino acids long. Germline V gene lookup returns CDR1 SGHAT and CDR2 FQNNGV. The CDR3 protein is CASRTGGSSYEQYF. The DNA of the CDR3 is TGTGCCAGCAGGACGGGGGGCAGCTCCTACGAGCAGTACTTC.

The sample holds one count of this clone. The chain combines TRBV30 with TRBJ2-2, with 8 positions matching TRBD1. The CDR3 runs 18 residues. Looked up from germline, CDR1 is GTSNPN and CDR2 is SVGIG (reference sequence). V shed 0 bases and J 0 bases; nucleotides not matched to a gene: 9. The DNA of the CDR3 is TGTGCCTGGAGTGTACTTTGGGGACAGGTTCCGAACACCGGGGAGCTGTTTTTT. As protein: CAWSVLWGQVPNTGELFF. The entire variable domain, with the rest obtained from reference TRBV30 and TRBJ2-2, is as follows: SQTIHQWPATLVQPVGSPLSLECTVEGTSNPNLYWYRQAAGRGLQLLFYSVGIGQISSEVPQNLSASRPQDRQFILSSKKLLLSDSGFYLCAWSVLWGQVPNTGELFFGEGSRLTVL.

This clone appeared once. The chain recombines TRBV19 with TRBJ2-2, with TRBD2 identical over 13 bases. The CDR3 totals 19 residues. V trimming: 5 bases; J trimming: 0 bases; junction bases outside the gene matches: 9. From germline, CDR1 is LNHDA and CDR2 SQIVND (reference sequence). CDR3 region: CASSAPFGLAGANTGELFF. The CDR3 bases are TGTGCCAGTAGTGCGCCCTTCGGACTAGCGGGGGCGAACACCGGGGAGCTGTTTTTT.

The chain carries TRBV4-1 and TRBJ2-7; 8 bases line up with TRBD1. CDR1 is MGHRA and CDR2 is YSYEKL in the germline V gene. The CDR3 runs to 14 residues. The trim removed 3 bases at V and 6 bases at J, leaving 7 bases unmatched. CDR3: CASSHPGTGTEQYF. For the CDR3, the DNA is TGCGCCAGCAGCCACCCCGGGACAGGAACCGAGCAGTACTTC.

V and J are TRBV12-5 and TRBJ2-7; 8 bases are shared with TRBD1. With 0 bases clipped from V and 5 bases from J, the junction kept 9 bases outside the gene matches. Germline V lookup: CDR1 LGHNT, CDR2 FRNRAP. The CDR3 is made up of 16 amino acids. The chain's CDR3 is CASGLVHSGQAHEQYF. The DNA for the CDR3 is TGTGCTAGTGGTTTGGTACACTCGGGACAGGCCCACGAGCAGTACTTC.

J is TRBJ2-5 and V is TRBV7-3; tentatively, D is TRBD1 or TRBD2 (5 bases each). The CDR3 is 13 residues long. Trimming cost V 5 bases and J 1 base, with 8 bases left between them. CDR1 is SGHTA and CDR2 is FQGTGA in the germline V gene. CDR3 DNA sequence: TGTGCCAGCAGCCAGGGACCCCAAGAGACCCAGTACTTC. Protein sequence: CASSQGPQETQYF.

This chain joins TRBV15 and TRBJ2-5; possibly TRBD1 for D (5 bases). The CDR3 is made up of 13 amino acids. The germline V and J ends were trimmed by 8 bases and 1 base, with 11 bases remaining between them. Germline V gene data show CDR1 as LNHNV and CDR2 as YYDKDF (reference sequence). In DNA, the CDR3 is TGTGCCACCGCGGAAGGGGTCCAAGAGACCCAGTACTTC. Translation gives CATAEGVQETQYF. The complete variable domain, with remaining parts taken from reference TRBV15 and TRBJ2-5, reads DAMVIQNPRYQVTQFGKPVTLSCSQTLNHNVMYWYQQKSSQAPKLLFHYYDKDFNNEADTPDNFQSRRPNTSFCFLDIRSPGLGDTAMYLCATAEGVQETQYFGPGTRLLVL.

The chain combines TRBV15 with TRBJ1-2, with unresolved D. The CDR3 sequence is 17 residues long. V gave up 1 base and J gave up 4 bases, with 19 bases separating them. In germline, CDR1 is LNHNV, CDR2 YYDKDF (reference sequence). For the CDR3, the DNA is TGTGCCACCAGCAGAGGGGTCCAGACCCTTACCCTCTATGGCTACACCTTC. Amino acids: CATSRGVQTLTLYGYTF. Together with reference TRBV15 and TRBJ1-2, the CDR3 gives the full variable domain: DAMVIQNPRYQVTQFGKPVTLSCSQTLNHNVMYWYQQKSSQAPKLLFHYYDKDFNNEADTPDNFQSRRPNTSFCFLDIRSPGLGDTAMYLCATSRGVQTLTLYGYTFGSGTRLTVV.

J is TRBJ2-7 and V is TRBV4-3; D not certain. CDR1 and CDR2 from the germline V gene are LGHNA and YSLEER. The CDR3 spans 13 residues. Between the trimmed V and J ends, which lost 0 bases and 4 bases, there was a span of 7 bases. The CDR3 DNA is TGCGCCAGCAGCCAAGATAAAGGTTACGAGCAGTACTTC. It codes for CASSQDKGYEQYF.

The V and J genes are TRBV18 and TRBJ1-1, with D hard to call. CDR1 KGHSH and CDR2 LQKENI come from the germline V gene. V lost 3 bases and J lost 0, with 8 bases in between. The length of the CDR3 is 14 residues. In nucleotides, the CDR3 is TGTGCCAGCTCACCGCCATCGGTGAACACTGAAGCTTTCTTT. This sequence encodes CASSPPSVNTEAFF.

The chain links TRBV30 to TRBJ2-3; unclear D gene. The CDR3 has 13 residues. Germline-derived CDR1 and CDR2 are GTSNPN and SVGIG (reference sequence). V lost 5 bases to trimming and J lost 0 bases, with 9 bases between them. This CDR3 is CAWETSSTDTQYF. In DNA, the CDR3 is TGTGCCTGGGAGACCAGTAGCACAGATACGCAGTATTTT.

The V and J genes are TRBV20-1 and TRBJ2-1; no reliable D call. This CDR3 has 11 residues. The V and J ends lost 5 bases and 6 bases respectively, with 8 bases between them. Germline assignment: CDR1 DFQATT and CDR2 SNEGSKA (reference sequence). CDR3 nucleotide sequence: TGCAGTGCTCTAGTTGGCAATGAGCAGTTCTTC. As protein: CSALVGNEQFF.

The chain links TRBV3-1 (or the pseudogene TRBV3-2) to TRBJ2-2; 9 nucleotides line up with TRBD2. Trimming cost V 6 bases and J 6 bases; bases outside gene matches: 11. The CDR3 runs 16 residues. The germline V gene encodes CDR1 LGHDT and CDR2 YNNKEL (reference sequence). CDR3 DNA: TGTGCCAGCAGTCATTGGACTAGCGTCAATCCCGGGGAGCTGTTTTTT. It specifies CASSHWTSVNPGELFF.

The chain has TRBV30 and TRBJ1-6, with D perhaps TRBD1 (5 bases). CDR1 GTSNPN and CDR2 SVGIG come from the germline V gene (reference sequence). This CDR3 comprises 16 residues. Trimming shortened V by 0 bases and J by 5 bases, and 14 bases separated the two germline ends. In nucleotides, the CDR3 is TGTGCCTGGAGTGTTCCCCCCGGGGGTGATAATTCACCCCTCCACTTT. Amino acid sequence: CAWSVPPGGDNSPLHF.

V and J are TRBV5-4 and TRBJ2-1; 10 bases are a match to TRBD1. Germline CDR1 SGHNT, CDR2 YYREEE (reference sequence). Trimming took 5 bases from V and 1 from J; bases not matched to a gene: 3. The CDR3 is 15 residues long. CDR3 in amino acids: CASRTGGSSYNEQFF. CDR3 DNA sequence: TGTGCCAGCAGGACAGGGGGCAGTTCCTACAATGAGCAGTTCTTC.

The rearrangement links TRBV7-2 to TRBJ2-2; weak D call: TRBD2 (5 bases). V gave up 3 bases and J gave up 8 bases, with 10 bases separating them. This CDR3 has 13 residues. Germline V gene data show CDR1 as SGHTA and CDR2 as FQGNSA. CDR3 nucleotide sequence: TGTGCCAGCAGCTTTCGCACGGGGGGGGAGCTGTTTTTT. This translates into CASSFRTGGELFF. Combining the CDR3 with reference TRBV7-2 and TRBJ2-2 gives the whole variable domain GAGVSQSPSNKVTEKGKDVELRCDPISGHTALYWYRQSLGQGLEFLIYFQGNSAPDKSGLPSDRFSAERTGGSVSTLTIQRTQQEDSAVYLCASSFRTGGELFFGEGSRLTVL.

V is TRBV10-3 and J is TRBJ2-2; 11 bases match TRBD1. Germline V gene data show CDR1 as ENHRY and CDR2 as SYGVKD. This CDR3 has 15 amino acids. The V gene end was trimmed by 6 bases and the J gene end by 6 bases; junction bases not matched to a gene: 6. The CDR3 reads CAIRMGQGGSGELFF. The CDR3, as DNA: TGTGCCATCAGGATGGGACAGGGGGGATCCGGGGAGCTGTTTTTT.

V gene TRBV19 combines with J gene TRBJ1-3, with a tentative D call TRBD1 (5 bases). This CDR3 spans 14 amino acids. Germline CDR1 is LNHDA and CDR2 is SQIVND (reference sequence). V lost 7 bases, J lost 0 bases, and 10 bases lay in between. The CDR3 loop is CASMDNHSGNTIYF. The DNA for the CDR3 is TGTGCCAGTATGGACAATCACTCTGGAAACACCATATATTTT.

The CDR3: CATAGTGELGYTF. For the CDR3, the DNA is TGTGCCACCGCCGGGACAGGGGAATTAGGCTACACCTTC. The chain employs TRBV19 and TRBJ1-2; 10 positions agree with TRBD1. J gave up 8 bases and V 10 bases, and 10 bases lay outside the gene matches. This CDR3 has 13 amino acids. Germline loops: CDR1 LNHDA, CDR2 SQIVND (reference sequence). Complete variable domain (other parts from reference TRBV19 and TRBJ1-2): DGGITQSPKYLFRKEGQNVTLSCEQNLNHDAMYWYRQDPGQGLRLIYYSQIVNDFQKGDIAEGYSVSREKKESFPLTVTSAQKNPTAFYLCATAGTGELGYTFGSGTRLTVV.

This chain links TRBV7-8 with TRBJ1-5; 7 nucleotides align to TRBD1. The CDR3 extends over 15 amino acids. CDR1 is SGHVS, CDR2 FQNEAQ, per germline. V lost 1 base and J lost 6; bases outside the gene matches: 6. Here the CDR3 DNA reads TGTGCCAGCAGCTTAGACAGGGGTTTTTTTCAGCCCCAGCATTTT. The encoded protein is CASSLDRGFFQPQHF.

The J gene is TRBJ1-4, the V gene TRBV21-1; TRBD1 is taken as the D call from the table, unchecked against the DNA. TRBV21-1 is labeled a pseudogene. The CDR3 has 21 amino acids. CDR3 nucleotide sequence: TGTGCCAGCAGCACCCTAGGTAAGGGCCCGGGACAGAGACCCCGGGATGAAAAACTGTTTTTT. Its translation: CASSTLGKGPGQRPRDEKLFF.

The chain combines TRBV5-1 with TRBJ1-2, with 8 bases identical to TRBD1. Trimming at V came to 7 bases and at J to 5 bases, leaving 4 bases not matched to a gene. Per the germline V gene, CDR1 is SGHRS and CDR2 is YFSETQ. The CDR3 runs 12 residues. CDR3 nucleotide sequence: TGCGCCAGCTTCGGACAGGGTTATGGCTACACCTTC. Its translation: CASFGQGYGYTF.